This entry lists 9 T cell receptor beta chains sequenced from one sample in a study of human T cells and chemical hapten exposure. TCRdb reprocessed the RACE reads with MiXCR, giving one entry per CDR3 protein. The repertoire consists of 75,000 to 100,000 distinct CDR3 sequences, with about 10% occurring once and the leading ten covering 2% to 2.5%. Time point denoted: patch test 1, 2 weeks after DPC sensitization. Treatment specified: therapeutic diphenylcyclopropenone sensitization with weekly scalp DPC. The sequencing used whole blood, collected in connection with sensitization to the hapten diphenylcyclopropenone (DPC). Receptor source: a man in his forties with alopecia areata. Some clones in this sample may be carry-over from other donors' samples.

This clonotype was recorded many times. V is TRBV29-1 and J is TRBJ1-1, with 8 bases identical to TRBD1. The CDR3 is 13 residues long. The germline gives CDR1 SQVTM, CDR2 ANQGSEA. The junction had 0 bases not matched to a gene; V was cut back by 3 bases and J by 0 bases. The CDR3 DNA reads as TGCAGCGTTGAGGGACAGGTGAACACTGAAGCTTTCTTT. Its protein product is CSVEGQVNTEAFF.

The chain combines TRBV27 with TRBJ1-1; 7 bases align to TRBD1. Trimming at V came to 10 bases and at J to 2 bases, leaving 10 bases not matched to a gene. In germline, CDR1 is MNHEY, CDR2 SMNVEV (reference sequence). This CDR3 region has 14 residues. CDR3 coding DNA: TGTGCCATCCCGGGGGAGGGGGCCAACACTGAAGCTTTCTTT. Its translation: CAIPGEGANTEAFF.

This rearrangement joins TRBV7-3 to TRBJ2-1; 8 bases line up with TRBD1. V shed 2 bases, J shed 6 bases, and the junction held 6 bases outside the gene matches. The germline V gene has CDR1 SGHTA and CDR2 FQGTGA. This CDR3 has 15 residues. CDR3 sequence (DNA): TGTGCCAGCAGCTTAGCGACAGGGGTGGGCAATGAGCAGTTCTTC. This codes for CASSLATGVGNEQFF.

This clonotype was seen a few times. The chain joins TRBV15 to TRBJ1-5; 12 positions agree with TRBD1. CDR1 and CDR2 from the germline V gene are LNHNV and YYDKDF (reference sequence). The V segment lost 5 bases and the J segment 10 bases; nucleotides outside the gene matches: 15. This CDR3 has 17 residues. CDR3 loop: CATSGTGGLPGFSPQHF. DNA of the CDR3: TGTGCCACCAGCGGGACAGGGGGCCTCCCCGGTTTTAGCCCCCAGCATTTT.

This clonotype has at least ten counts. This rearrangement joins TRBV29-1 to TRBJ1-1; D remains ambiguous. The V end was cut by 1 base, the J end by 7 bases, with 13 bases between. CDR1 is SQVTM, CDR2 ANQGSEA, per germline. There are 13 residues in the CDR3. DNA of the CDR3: TGCAGCGTTGAAGTTCTAGAGGGCAGTGAAGCTTTCTTT. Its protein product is CSVEVLEGSEAFF.

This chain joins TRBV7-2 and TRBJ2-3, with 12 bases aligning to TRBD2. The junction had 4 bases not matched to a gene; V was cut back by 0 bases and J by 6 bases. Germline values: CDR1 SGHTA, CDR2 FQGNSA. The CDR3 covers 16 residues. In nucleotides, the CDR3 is TGTGCCAGCAGCTTAGCCGGGACTAGCGGGCGCGATACGCAGTATTTT. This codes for CASSLAGTSGRDTQYF. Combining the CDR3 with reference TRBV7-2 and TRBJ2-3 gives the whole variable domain GAGVSQSPSNKVTEKGKDVELRCDPISGHTALYWYRQSLGQGLEFLIYFQGNSAPDKSGLPSDRFSAERTGGSVSTLTIQRTQQEDSAVYLCASSLAGTSGRDTQYFGPGTRLTVL.

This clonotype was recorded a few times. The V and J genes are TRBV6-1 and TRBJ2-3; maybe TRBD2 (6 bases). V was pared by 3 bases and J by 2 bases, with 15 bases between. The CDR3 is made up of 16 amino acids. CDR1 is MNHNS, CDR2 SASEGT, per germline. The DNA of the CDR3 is TGTGCCAGCAGTGAGGCCGGGACTCTCATCACAGATACGCAGTATTTT. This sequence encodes CASSEAGTLITDTQYF.

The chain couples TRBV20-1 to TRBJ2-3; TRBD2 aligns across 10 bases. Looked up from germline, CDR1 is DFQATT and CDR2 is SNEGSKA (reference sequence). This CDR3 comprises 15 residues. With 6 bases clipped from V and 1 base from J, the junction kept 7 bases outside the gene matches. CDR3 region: CSARVAGGRTDTQYF. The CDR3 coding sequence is TGCAGTGCGAGGGTAGCGGGAGGACGCACAGATACGCAGTATTTT.

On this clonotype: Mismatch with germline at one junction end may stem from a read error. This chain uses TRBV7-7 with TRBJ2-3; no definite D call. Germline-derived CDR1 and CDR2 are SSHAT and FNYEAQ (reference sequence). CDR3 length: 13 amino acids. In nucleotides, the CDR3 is TGTGCTAGCAGCTTAGTGAGCGCAGATACGCAGTATTTT. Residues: CASSLVSADTQYF.